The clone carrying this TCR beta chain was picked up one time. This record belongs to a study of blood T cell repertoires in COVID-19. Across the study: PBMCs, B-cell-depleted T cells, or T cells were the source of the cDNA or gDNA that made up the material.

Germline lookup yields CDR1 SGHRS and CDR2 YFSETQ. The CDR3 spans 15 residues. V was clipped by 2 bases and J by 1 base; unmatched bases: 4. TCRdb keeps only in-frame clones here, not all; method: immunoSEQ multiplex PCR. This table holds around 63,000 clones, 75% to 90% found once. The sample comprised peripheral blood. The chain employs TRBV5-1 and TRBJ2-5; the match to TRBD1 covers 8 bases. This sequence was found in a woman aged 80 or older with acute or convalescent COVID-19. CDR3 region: CASSFLDRAQETQYF. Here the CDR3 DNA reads TGCGCCAGCAGCTTCTTGGACAGGGCCCAAGAGACCCAGTACTTC. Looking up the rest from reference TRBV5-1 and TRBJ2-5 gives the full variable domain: KAGVTQTPRYLIKTRGQQVTLSCSPISGHRSVSWYQQTPGQGLQFLFEYFSETQRNKGNFPGRFSGRQFSNSRSEMNVSTLELGDSALYLCASSFLDRAQETQYFGPGTRLLVL.